This TCR beta chain was recovered during a study of shared clonotypes between healthy human individuals. Details on this clone: Its antigen is still unknown.

Study observations and caveats: All-four-donor shared clonotypes had higher generation probabilities than non-shared clonotypes did. It was observed that roughly 4.8% of naive CD4 clonotypes were shared across several donors. Naive subsets generally had larger estimated richness than memory subsets.

From germline, CDR1 is MDHEN and CDR2 SYDVKM. The germline V and J ends were trimmed by 10 bases and 5 bases, with 18 bases remaining between them. There are 13 residues in the CDR3. CD4+ cells yielded CD45RA+ naive and CD45RA-negative memory subsets. The repertoire was sequenced with immunoSEQ multiplex PCR; TCRdb's copy has only in-frame clones and lacks some. The table includes 1.6 million or so clones, over 95% detected once. The sequence was obtained from a man aged 25 to 45 in good health. Sequenced: naive CD4+ T cells sorted from blood. As for subset: CD45RA+ positively selected. The chain recombines TRBV28 with TRBJ2-7; D remains unclear. This CDR3 reads CATRGPIRDEQYF. The CDR3 nucleotides read TGTGCCACCCGAGGACCGATTCGGGACGAGCAGTACTTC.